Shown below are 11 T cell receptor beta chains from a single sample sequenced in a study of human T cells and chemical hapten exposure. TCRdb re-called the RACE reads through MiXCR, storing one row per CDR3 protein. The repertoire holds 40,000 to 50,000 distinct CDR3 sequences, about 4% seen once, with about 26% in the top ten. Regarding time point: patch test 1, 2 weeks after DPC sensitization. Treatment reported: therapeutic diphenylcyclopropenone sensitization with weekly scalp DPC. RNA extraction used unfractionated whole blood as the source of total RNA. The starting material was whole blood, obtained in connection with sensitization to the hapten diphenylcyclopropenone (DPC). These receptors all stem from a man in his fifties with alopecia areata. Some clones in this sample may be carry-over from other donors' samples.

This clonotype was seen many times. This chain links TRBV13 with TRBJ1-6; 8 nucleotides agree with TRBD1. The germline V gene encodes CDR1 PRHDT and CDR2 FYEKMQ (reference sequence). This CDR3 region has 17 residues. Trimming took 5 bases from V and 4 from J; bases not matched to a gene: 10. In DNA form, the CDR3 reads TGTGCCAGCAGCCTCGGACAGGGAGAAGGGTATAATTCACCCCTCCACTTT. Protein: CASSLGQGEGYNSPLHF.

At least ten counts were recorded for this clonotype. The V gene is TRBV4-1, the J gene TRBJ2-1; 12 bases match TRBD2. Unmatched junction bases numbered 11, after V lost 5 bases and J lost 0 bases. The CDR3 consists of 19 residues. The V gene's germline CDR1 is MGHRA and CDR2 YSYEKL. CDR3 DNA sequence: TGCGCCAGCAGCATCCGACTAGCGGGAGCTACTTTCTCCTACAATGAGCAGTTCTTC. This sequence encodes CASSIRLAGATFSYNEQFF.

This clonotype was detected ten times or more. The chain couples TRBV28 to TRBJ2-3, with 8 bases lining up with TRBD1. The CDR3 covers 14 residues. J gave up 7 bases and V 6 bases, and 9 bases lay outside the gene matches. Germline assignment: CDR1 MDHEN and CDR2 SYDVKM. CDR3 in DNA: TGTGCCAGCAGGTCGACAGGGGCGCGAAATACGCAGTATTTT. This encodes CASRSTGARNTQYF.

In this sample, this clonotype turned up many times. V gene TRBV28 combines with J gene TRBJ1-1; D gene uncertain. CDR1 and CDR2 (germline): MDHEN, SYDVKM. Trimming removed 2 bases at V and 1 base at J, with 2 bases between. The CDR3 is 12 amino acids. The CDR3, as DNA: TGTGCCAGCAGTTTACGGAACACTGAAGCTTTCTTT. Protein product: CASSLRNTEAFF.

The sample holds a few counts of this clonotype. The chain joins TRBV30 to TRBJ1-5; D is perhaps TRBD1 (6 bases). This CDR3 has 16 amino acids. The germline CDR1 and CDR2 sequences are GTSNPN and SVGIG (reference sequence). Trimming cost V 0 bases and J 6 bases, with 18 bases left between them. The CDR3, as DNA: TGTGCCTGGAGTGTACCATCCACAGGGAAGAGTCAGCCCCAGCATTTT. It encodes CAWSVPSTGKSQPQHF.

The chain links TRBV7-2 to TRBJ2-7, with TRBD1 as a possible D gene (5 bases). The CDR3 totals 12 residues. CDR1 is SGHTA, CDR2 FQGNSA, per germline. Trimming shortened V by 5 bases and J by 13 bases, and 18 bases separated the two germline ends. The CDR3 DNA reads TGTGCCAGCAGCCAGGCCACGTCTGGGGCATACTTC. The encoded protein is CASSQATSGAYF.

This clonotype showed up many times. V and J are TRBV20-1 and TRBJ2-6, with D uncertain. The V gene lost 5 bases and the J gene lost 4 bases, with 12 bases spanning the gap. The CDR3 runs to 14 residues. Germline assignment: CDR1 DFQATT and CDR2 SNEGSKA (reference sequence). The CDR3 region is CSAALRSGANVLTF. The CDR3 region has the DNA TGCAGTGCTGCCTTGCGTTCCGGGGCCAACGTCCTGACTTTC.

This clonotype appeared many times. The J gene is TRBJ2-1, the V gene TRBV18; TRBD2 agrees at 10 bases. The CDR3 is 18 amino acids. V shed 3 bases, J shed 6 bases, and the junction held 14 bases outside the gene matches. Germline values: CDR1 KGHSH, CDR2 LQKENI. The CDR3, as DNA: TGTGCCAGCTCACCCCGGGACAGAGTACTAGCGGGACCCAATGAGCAGTTCTTC. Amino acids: CASSPRDRVLAGPNEQFF.

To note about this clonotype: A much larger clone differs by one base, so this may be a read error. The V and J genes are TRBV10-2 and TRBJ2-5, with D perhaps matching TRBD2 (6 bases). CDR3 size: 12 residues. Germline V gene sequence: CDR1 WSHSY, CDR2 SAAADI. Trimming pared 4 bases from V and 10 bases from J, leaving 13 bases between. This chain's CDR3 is CASSVSRGGQYF. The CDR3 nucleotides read TGCGCCAGCAGTGTGTCGAGGGGAGGCCAGTACTTC.

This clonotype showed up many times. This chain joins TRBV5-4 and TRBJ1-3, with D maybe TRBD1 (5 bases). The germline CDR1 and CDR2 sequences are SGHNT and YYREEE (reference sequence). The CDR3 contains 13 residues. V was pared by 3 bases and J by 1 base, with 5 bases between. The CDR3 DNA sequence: TGTGCCAGCAGCTGGGGGTCTGGAAACACCATATATTTT. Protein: CASSWGSGNTIYF.

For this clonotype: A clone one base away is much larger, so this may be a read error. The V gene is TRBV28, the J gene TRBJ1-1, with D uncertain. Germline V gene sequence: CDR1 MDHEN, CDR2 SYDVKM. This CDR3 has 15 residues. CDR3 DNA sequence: TGTACCAGCAGTTTAGGATTAGGTATGAACACTGAAGCTTTCTTT. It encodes CTSSLGLGMNTEAFF.